The 14 T cell receptor beta chains presented below share a single source sample, sequenced in a study of CD8 T cells in Susac syndrome. Random hexamers primed reverse transcription of roughly 0.5 to 1 ug RNA. TCRdb re-called the immunoSEQ multiplex PCR reads through MiXCR, storing one row per CDR3 protein. Of 210,000 or so distinct CDR3 sequences in the sample, 80% to 95% were seen once. What was sequenced was CD8+ T cells from PBMCs. The receptors were gathered from a human donor with multiple sclerosis.

This chain joins TRBV12-3 or TRBV12-4 and TRBJ1-1, with D unresolved. The CDR3 is 13 residues long. Trimming took off 6 bases at V and 0 bases at J, with 8 bases between the two ends. As DNA, the CDR3 is TGTGCCAGCAGCTACTTCATGAACACTGAAGCTTTCTTT. Protein sequence: CASSYFMNTEAFF.

In nucleotides, the CDR3 is TGCAGTGCCCTAGACGAAAACAGGGGCACTGAAGCTTTCTTT. Translating it yields CSALDENRGTEAFF. The chain uses TRBV20-1 and TRBJ1-1; 7 nucleotides align to TRBD1. In germline, CDR1 is DFQATT, CDR2 SNEGSKA (reference sequence). This CDR3 has 14 amino acids. The trim removed 6 bases at V and 4 bases at J, leaving 11 bases unmatched.

This clonotype was detected only once. The chain is built from TRBV13 and TRBJ2-7, with D perhaps matching TRBD2 (5 bases). From germline, CDR1 is PRHDT and CDR2 FYEKMQ (reference sequence). The V and J ends lost 3 bases and 3 bases respectively, with 18 bases between them. This CDR3 region has 16 residues. The CDR3 here is CASSFNPEAGLYEQYF. The CDR3 DNA follows: TGTGCCAGCAGCTTCAATCCCGAGGCAGGACTCTACGAGCAGTACTTC.

The chain has TRBV11-2 and TRBJ2-5; 15 nucleotides match TRBD2. Trimming took 5 bases from V and 4 from J; bases not matched to a gene: 5. The CDR3 covers 16 residues. The V gene's germline CDR1 is SGHAT and CDR2 FQNNGV. CDR3 region: CASSIGLAGGRETQYF. In DNA form, the CDR3 reads TGTGCCAGCAGCATTGGACTAGCGGGAGGGCGAGAGACCCAGTACTTC.

J is TRBJ2-7 and V is TRBV29-1; D gene uncertain. Germline CDR1 and CDR2: SQVTM and ANQGSEA. Trimming cost V 8 bases and J 3 bases, with 11 bases left between them. The CDR3 consists of 11 residues. The CDR3 loop is CSYSSDYEQYF. The CDR3 DNA sequence: TGCAGCTATTCCTCAGACTACGAGCAGTACTTC.

V is TRBV13 and J is TRBJ2-7, with TRBD2 identical over 10 bases. The CDR3 has 15 residues. Germline V lookup: CDR1 PRHDT, CDR2 FYEKMQ (reference sequence). V gave up 4 bases and J gave up 0 bases; unmatched junction bases: 3. The CDR3 DNA is TGTGCCAGCAGCTCACGGACTAGCGGCTCCTACGAGCAGTACTTC. Its translation is CASSSRTSGSYEQYF. Full variable domain (remainder filled in from reference TRBV13 and TRBJ2-7): AAGVIQSPRHLIKEKRETATLKCYPIPRHDTVYWYQQGPGQDPQFLISFYEKMQSDKGSIPDRFSAQQFSDYHSELNMSSLELGDSALYFCASSSRTSGSYEQYFGPGTRLTVT.

The chain carries TRBV20-1 and TRBJ1-2; D not certain. The length of the CDR3 is 14 residues. Deletions cut 0 bases from V and 1 base from J, with 9 bases between. Germline V gives CDR1 DFQATT, CDR2 SNEGSKA (reference sequence). Here the CDR3 reads CSARDAGNNYGYTF. CDR3 bases: TGCAGTGCTAGAGACGCAGGAAATAACTATGGCTACACCTTC.

The gene calls are TRBV7-9 and TRBJ2-7; D may be TRBD1 (6 bases). This CDR3 spans 14 amino acids. The germline V gene has CDR1 SEHNR and CDR2 FQNEAQ (reference sequence). V lost 1 base, J lost 2 bases, and 9 bases lay in between. The CDR3 DNA is TGTGCCAGCAGCTTAGACACAGGGCCCTACGAGCAGTACTTC. Translated, it gives CASSLDTGPYEQYF.

V and J are TRBV7-8 and TRBJ1-1; D possibly corresponds to TRBD1 (6 bases). The CDR3 consists of 17 residues. In germline, CDR1 is SGHVS, CDR2 FQNEAQ. Trimming removed 1 base from V and 1 base from J, with 16 bases in between. CDR3 DNA: TGTGCCAGCAGCTTAGATCTTGGGTGGGGACAGAACACTGAAGCTTTCTTT. Protein sequence: CASSLDLGWGQNTEAFF.

This sequence joins TRBV20-1 and TRBJ2-2, with no clear D. The CDR3 loop spans 13 amino acids. In germline, CDR1 is DFQATT, CDR2 SNEGSKA (reference sequence). The V end lost 0 bases, the J end lost 6 bases, and 8 bases lay between the germline ends. The CDR3 coding sequence is TGCAGTGCTAGAGATGTCCGGTCCGGGGAGCTGTTTTTT. This encodes CSARDVRSGELFF.

The V and J genes are TRBV6-2 or TRBV6-3 and TRBJ2-2, with unresolved D. The CDR3 spans 14 residues. The germline CDR1 and CDR2 sequences are MNHEY and SVGEGT. Trimming pared 7 bases from V and 0 bases from J, leaving 9 bases between. This CDR3 is CASTDTANTGELFF. DNA of the CDR3: TGTGCCAGCACCGACACCGCGAACACCGGGGAGCTGTTTTTT.

V gene TRBV7-9 combines with J gene TRBJ2-5; D is uncertain. V was trimmed by 5 bases and J by 5 bases, leaving 12 bases between them. Germline V CDR1 and CDR2: SEHNR, FQNEAQ (reference sequence). The CDR3 consists of 13 residues. Written as DNA, the CDR3 is TGTGCCAGCAGCCATCCCCATAAGGAGACCCAGTACTTC. Translating it yields CASSHPHKETQYF.

The chain's CDR3 is CASSIDRDRDTDTQYF. The CDR3 DNA follows: TGTGCCAGCAGCATTGACAGGGATAGGGACACAGATACGCAGTATTTT. This chain links TRBV5-6 with TRBJ2-3, with TRBD1 matching over 7 bases. Germline trimming cut 4 bases from V and 2 bases from J; bases unmatched to any gene: 10. Per germline, CDR1 SGHDT and CDR2 YYEEEE. This CDR3 spans 16 amino acids.

The rearrangement links TRBV9 to TRBJ2-1, with 11 bases lining up with TRBD2. Trimming cost V 3 bases and J 7 bases; bases outside gene matches: 21. This CDR3 contains 20 residues. Germline V gene sequence: CDR1 SGDLS, CDR2 YYNGEE. The CDR3 nucleotides are TGTGCCAGCAGCGACACTTTAGCGGGAGGGTGGGAATATTTTGCAAATGAGCAGTTCTTC. Its translation: CASSDTLAGGWEYFANEQFF.